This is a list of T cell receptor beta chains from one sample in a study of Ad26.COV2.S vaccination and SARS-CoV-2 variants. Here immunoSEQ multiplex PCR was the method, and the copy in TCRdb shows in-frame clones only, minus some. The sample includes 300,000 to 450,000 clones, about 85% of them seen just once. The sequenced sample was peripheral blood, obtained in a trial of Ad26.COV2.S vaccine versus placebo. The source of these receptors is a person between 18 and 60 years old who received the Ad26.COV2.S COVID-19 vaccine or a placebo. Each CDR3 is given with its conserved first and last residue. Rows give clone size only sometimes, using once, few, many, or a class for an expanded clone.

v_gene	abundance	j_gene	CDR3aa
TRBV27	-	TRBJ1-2	CATRQSLSNYGYTF
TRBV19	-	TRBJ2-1	CASSALRTSRDEQFF
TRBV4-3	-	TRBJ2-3	CASSRLLGLVGDTQYF
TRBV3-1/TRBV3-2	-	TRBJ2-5	CASSSSGGAQETQYF
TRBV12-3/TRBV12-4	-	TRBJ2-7	CASSYRYEQYF
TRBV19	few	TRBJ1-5	CASSPGTVGQPQHF
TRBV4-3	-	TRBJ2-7	CASSQVVREGSYEQYF
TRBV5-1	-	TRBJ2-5	CASSLMASVGAETQYF
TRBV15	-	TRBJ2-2	CATSRPPTGELFF
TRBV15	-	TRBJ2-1	CATSRDLDKYNEQFF
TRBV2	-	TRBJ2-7	CASSGTVYEQYF
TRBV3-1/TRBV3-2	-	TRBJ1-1	CASSQVTFAPRLKNTEAFF
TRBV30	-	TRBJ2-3	CAWSVGDTQYF
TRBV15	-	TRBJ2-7	CATTRGRESYEQYF
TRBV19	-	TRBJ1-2	CASSIGRGQAGYTF
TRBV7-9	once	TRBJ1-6	CASSLGHVRPLHF
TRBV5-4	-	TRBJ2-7	CASSPGTGYSHEQYF
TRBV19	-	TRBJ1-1	CASSRDTEAFF
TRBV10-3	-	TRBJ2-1	CAIRLAVDNEQFF
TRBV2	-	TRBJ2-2	CASSQANSNTGELFF
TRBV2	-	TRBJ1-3	CASSHSDKPSGNTIYF
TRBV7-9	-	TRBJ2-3	CASGQGARWRGTDTQYF
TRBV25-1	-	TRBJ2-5	CASSESPRETQYF
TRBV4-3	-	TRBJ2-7	CASSHSGRGYEQYF
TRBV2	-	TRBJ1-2	CASSGRTYGYTF
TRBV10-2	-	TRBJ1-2	CASSETGRYGYTF
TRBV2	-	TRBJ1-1	CASSRGAELNTEAFF